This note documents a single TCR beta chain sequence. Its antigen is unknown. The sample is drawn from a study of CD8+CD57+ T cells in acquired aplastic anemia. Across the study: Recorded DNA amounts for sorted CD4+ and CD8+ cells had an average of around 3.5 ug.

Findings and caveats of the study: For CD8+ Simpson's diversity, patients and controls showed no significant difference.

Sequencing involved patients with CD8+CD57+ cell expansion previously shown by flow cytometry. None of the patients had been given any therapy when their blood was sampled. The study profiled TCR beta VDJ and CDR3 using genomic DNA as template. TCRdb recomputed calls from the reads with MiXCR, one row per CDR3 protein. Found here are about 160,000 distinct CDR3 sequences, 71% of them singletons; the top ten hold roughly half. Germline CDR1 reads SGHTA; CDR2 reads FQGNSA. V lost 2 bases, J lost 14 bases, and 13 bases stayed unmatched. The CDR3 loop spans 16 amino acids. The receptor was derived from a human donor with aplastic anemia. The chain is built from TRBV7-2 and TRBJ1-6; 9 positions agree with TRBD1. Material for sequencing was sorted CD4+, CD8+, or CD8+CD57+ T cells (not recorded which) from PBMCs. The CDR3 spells CASSLSGRQGGTALHF. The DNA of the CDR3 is TGTGCCAGCAGCTTAAGTGGCCGACAGGGGGGTACGGCCCTCCACTTT.